This TCR beta chain originates from a study of CD8 T cells in ankylosing spondylitis (dated by TCRdb to between 2016 and 2019). In the study overall: T cell receptor beta repertoires were profiled in healthy donors and ankylosing spondylitis patients so that disease-linked TCR variants could be found. The whole study cohort included under 140 healthy donors and some 27 ankylosing spondylitis patients. Peripheral blood samples were taken, and synovial fluid was additionally collected from ankylosing spondylitis patients.

The germline V end is reduced by 5 bases and the J end by 9 bases; junction bases left unmatched: 7. Including the terminal cysteine and phenylalanine, the CDR3 comprises 15 residues. The read is trimmed to its CDR3 DNA, 45 bases read in frame from base 1. Reading the germline V gene (reference sequence) gives CDR1 SEHNR and CDR2 FQNEAQ. General study outcomes and caveats: The disease-linked clones had a CD8+ phenotype and were found at relatively low frequencies in peripheral blood. Some motif variants were previously reported in synovial fluid and blood of reactive arthritis patients, suggesting common disease-initiation mechanisms. A TCR beta motif made up of several highly homologous amino acid variants appeared to be characteristic of blood from ankylosing spondylitis patients. The disease-linked clones were reported to be significantly enriched in matched synovial fluid samples from ankylosing spondylitis patients.

Worth noting for this clonotype: The clone's antigen remains unknown. Base quality data are lacking; no much larger clone is found one base away.

Sequencer: Illumina HiSeq 2500. TCR beta libraries were prepared by quantitative 5'-RACE with molecular barcodes. The original methods were these. To identify disease-linked TCR variants, a new computational method was used, one built on a probabilistic model of VDJ rearrangement. TCRdb passed the public sequencing reads through fastp at Q25 and MiXCR, retaining productive beta sequences. Rows with a matching CDR3 protein are joined into one entry that keeps the most common DNA and genes. TCRdb assigned the V and J calls; the authors' analysis was not used. This sample lists 90,000 to 100,000 distinct CDR3 sequences; almost 8.5% were detected once. The top ten constitute about a tenth of the sample.

Sequencing was carried out using blood, either unsorted or a sorted T cell fraction (not recorded which). The chain uses TRBV7-9 and TRBJ2-1; 13 middle bases align to TRBD2. This receptor was identified in a male donor with ankylosing spondylitis or in good health (not recorded which). DNA sequence: TGTGCCAGCAGCGCCGGACTAGCGGGAGCGGGTGAGCAGTTCTTC. This gives the protein CASSAGLAGAGEQFF.